This T cell receptor beta chain originates from a study of regulatory T cells in long-lasting Graves disease. The study's findings and limits: New patients shared fewer public clonotypes (roughly 1,000) than persistent patients did (about 3,000).

Time point given: newly diagnosed GD, antithyroid drugs for less than 3 months. From RNA extracted from PBMCs, the TCR library was made. The CDR3 spans 14 residues. V was cut by 3 bases and J by 6 bases, with 13 bases left in between. Construction of the TCR beta libraries employed iRepertoire HTBI primers in conjunction with Arm-PCR of CDR3 regions. TCRdb processed the multiplex PCR reads anew with MiXCR; each CDR3 protein has one entry. The sample lists about 620,000 distinct CDR3 sequences; 15% to 20% were seen once. This clonotype was seen a handful of times. Its specificity is not known. These data were also reused for a study on T cells in Graves' hyperthyroidism and ophthalmopathy. That study adds: Patients aged 18 to 65 had newly diagnosed hyperthyroidism of under 2 months' duration.

The clonotype originates from a woman under 40 with Graves disease. The chain links TRBV12-3 or TRBV12-4 to TRBJ2-3; TRBD2 might be the D (5 bases). The starting material was peripheral blood mononuclear cells (PBMCs), obtained at new diagnosis, from a patient treated with antithyroid drugs. CDR3 residues: CASSLFGMSDTQYF. In DNA form, the CDR3 reads TGTGCCAGCAGTTTGTTCGGGATGTCGGATACGCAGTATTTT.